One and the same sample provided the 20 T cell receptor beta chains below, sequenced in a study of T cell repertoires in cytomegalovirus infection. MiXCR was run by TCRdb on the reads, yielding one entry per CDR3 protein. The repertoire holds about 230,000 distinct CDR3 sequences, with 22% as singletons. Source material: CD8+ T cells from PBMCs. The receptors stem from a human donor in good health (CMV status not recorded). Some clones in this sample may be carry-over from other donors' samples.

This clonotype showed up many times. V and J are TRBV7-2 and TRBJ2-3; 9 nucleotides line up with TRBD2. J gave up 6 bases and V 2 bases, and 3 bases lay outside the gene matches. Germline CDR1 reads SGHTA; CDR2 reads FQGNSA. The CDR3 has 14 amino acids. As DNA, the CDR3 is TGTGCCAGCAGCTTAACGCTAGCGGGGGATACGCAGTATTTT. This sequence encodes CASSLTLAGDTQYF.

This clonotype was picked up a small number of times. The DNA for the CDR3 is TGTGCCAGCAGTTTAGGAGCTACTTCAATTGAAAAACTGTTTTTT. Its protein is CASSLGATSIEKLFF. V and J are TRBV28 and TRBJ1-4; D not resolved. The length of the CDR3 is 15 residues. V shed 2 bases and J shed 7 bases, with 14 bases lying between them. Germline V CDR1 and CDR2: MDHEN, SYDVKM.

V usage is TRBV7-2 and J usage is TRBJ1-3; TRBD1 agrees at 11 bases. Germline assignment: CDR1 SGHTA and CDR2 FQGNSA. V lost 5 bases and J lost 8; bases outside the gene matches: 5. The CDR3 is 14 amino acids. CDR3 in DNA: TGTGCCAGCAGCCGGGGACAGGGGGGATACACCATATATTTT. This sequence encodes CASSRGQGGYTIYF.

The chain couples TRBV6-2 or TRBV6-3 to TRBJ1-1; no firm D call. V lost 4 bases to trimming and J lost 6 bases, with 9 bases between them. Germline CDR1 is MNHEY and CDR2 is SVGEGT. CDR3 length: 12 amino acids. CDR3 amino acids: CASSSQSPEAFF. The CDR3 DNA sequence: TGTGCCAGCAGTTCCCAAAGTCCTGAAGCTTTCTTT.

This clonotype was recorded at least ten times. The chain joins TRBV7-3 to TRBJ2-1, with D unclear. The V gene's germline CDR1 is SGHTA and CDR2 FQGTGA. The CDR3 runs to 14 residues. V dropped 0 bases and J dropped 4 bases, with 7 bases sitting between them. The CDR3 is CASSLTGSYNEQFF. CDR3 nucleotide sequence: TGTGCCAGCAGCTTAACAGGTAGTTACAATGAGCAGTTCTTC. The full variable domain, with the rest looked up from reference TRBV7-3 and TRBJ2-1, is GAGVSQTPSNKVTEKGKYVELRCDPISGHTALYWYRQSLGQGPEFLIYFQGTGAADDSGLPNDRFFAVRPEGSVSTLKIQRTERGDSAVYLCASSLTGSYNEQFFGPGTRLTVL.

There are many counts of this clonotype. The V and J genes are TRBV7-6 and TRBJ2-7, with 7 positions matching TRBD1. Trimming cost V 3 bases and J 3 bases; bases outside gene matches: 5. CDR1 is SGHVS, CDR2 FNYEAQ, per germline. CDR3 size: 14 residues. CDR3 coding DNA: TGTGCCAGCAGCTTGGCGGCAGGGGGCTACGAGCAGTACTTC. As protein: CASSLAAGGYEQYF.

This clonotype appeared a few times. This chain links TRBV19 with TRBJ1-1; D is undetermined. This CDR3 contains 13 residues. Trimming left V 3 bases short and J 1 base short, with 6 bases between. Germline CDR1 reads LNHDA; CDR2 reads SQIVND (reference sequence). CDR3 loop: CASSISTNTEAFF. The CDR3 DNA follows: TGTGCCAGTAGTATTTCTACGAACACTGAAGCTTTCTTT.

This clonotype has a count of ten or more. This sequence joins TRBV27 and TRBJ2-7; D tentatively fits TRBD1 or TRBD2 (5 bases each). This CDR3 contains 13 residues. CDR1 is MNHEY, CDR2 SMNVEV, per germline (reference sequence). The V end was cut by 3 bases, the J end by 4 bases, with 10 bases between. In DNA, the CDR3 is TGTGCCAGCAGTTTGGGGGTCGATTACGAGCAGTACTTC. This translates into CASSLGVDYEQYF.

This clonotype has at least ten counts. The J gene is TRBJ2-1, the V gene TRBV12-3 or TRBV12-4; the match to TRBD2 covers 10 bases. The CDR3 has 16 amino acids. V lost 5 bases and J lost 7; bases outside the gene matches: 11. The CDR3 protein is CASSDFNLAGVNEQFF. In DNA, the CDR3 is TGTGCCAGCAGTGACTTTAACCTAGCGGGGGTAAATGAGCAGTTCTTC.

The sample holds a few counts of this clonotype. This rearrangement joins TRBV3-1 to TRBJ2-7; possible D gene TRBD1, 6 bases. The CDR3 spans 16 residues. Germline V gene lookup returns CDR1 LGHDT and CDR2 YNNKEL (reference sequence). Between the trimmed V and J ends, which lost 1 base and 1 base, there was a span of 14 bases. CDR3 DNA sequence: TGTGCCAGCAGCCAAGGTTCAGGGGCCCTGTCCTACGAGCAGTACTTC. This translates into CASSQGSGALSYEQYF.

This clonotype was seen a handful of times. The chain is built from TRBV20-1 and TRBJ2-5; 8 nucleotides align to TRBD2. The CDR3 has 13 residues. With 0 bases clipped from V and 7 bases from J, the junction kept 4 bases outside the gene matches. Germline CDR1 and CDR2: DFQATT and SNEGSKA (reference sequence). The CDR3 spells CSAREELAVTQYF. The CDR3 DNA is TGCAGTGCTAGAGAAGAACTAGCGGTGACCCAGTACTTC.

This chain connects TRBV2 to TRBJ1-5; D gene ambiguous. This CDR3 is built from 13 residues. Germline-derived CDR1 and CDR2 are SNHLY and FYNNEI. V was clipped by 4 bases and J by 6 bases, with 10 bases between them. The CDR3: CASSVVGLQPQHF. CDR3 coding DNA: TGTGCCAGCAGTGTGGTTGGTCTTCAGCCCCAGCATTTT.

The V gene is TRBV29-1, the J gene TRBJ2-1; D might be TRBD2 (6 bases). Per the germline V gene, CDR1 is SQVTM and CDR2 is ANQGSEA. The CDR3 has 14 amino acids. Trimming cost V 4 bases and J 0 bases, with 10 bases left between them. CDR3 sequence (DNA): TGCAGCGTTGTATGGGGGGACTCCTACAATGAGCAGTTCTTC. It codes for CSVVWGDSYNEQFF.

A few counts support this clonotype. This sequence joins TRBV11-2 and TRBJ1-2; D not certain. This CDR3 has 13 amino acids. Per germline, CDR1 SGHAT and CDR2 FQNNGV. V was cut by 5 bases and J by 8 bases, with 15 bases left in between. The CDR3 nucleotides read TGTGCCAGCAGCCCTACGAGTGCCCTAGGCTACACCTTC. Its protein is CASSPTSALGYTF.

This clonotype was seen a handful of times. This chain uses TRBV29-1 with TRBJ2-1, with D tentatively TRBD1 or TRBD2 (7 bases each). The V gene's germline CDR1 is SQVTM and CDR2 ANQGSEA. Trimming took off 6 bases at V and 6 bases at J, with 21 bases between the two ends. The CDR3 is made up of 15 amino acids. This CDR3 reads CSVQPRGGAGNEQFF. In nucleotides, the CDR3 is TGCAGCGTCCAACCCAGGGGGGGCGCAGGCAATGAGCAGTTCTTC.

This clonotype came up a few times. The chain employs TRBV27 and TRBJ1-6; D might be TRBD1 (5 bases). The germline gives CDR1 MNHEY, CDR2 SMNVEV (reference sequence). This CDR3 contains 13 residues. V was clipped by 0 bases and J by 10 bases, with 7 bases between them. This CDR3 reads CASSLSRDSPLHF. CDR3 in DNA: TGTGCCAGCAGTTTATCGCGGGACTCACCCCTCCACTTT.

The V and J genes are TRBV5-4 and TRBJ2-5; no reliable D call. The CDR3 contains 13 residues. Germline CDR1 and CDR2: SGHNT and YYREEE (reference sequence). Trimming took 1 base from V and 8 from J, leaving 12 bases between them. The CDR3 protein is CASSLTRWETQYF. CDR3 DNA sequence: TGTGCCAGCAGCTTGACTCGCTGGGAAACCCAGTACTTC.

This clonotype has just a few counts. The genes are TRBV7-9 and TRBJ2-3; no clear D gene. V dropped 5 bases and J dropped 4 bases, with 7 bases sitting between them. Germline CDR1 reads SEHNR; CDR2 reads FQNEAQ (reference sequence). This CDR3 spans 12 amino acids. CDR3 DNA sequence: TGTGCCAGCAGCCTACAAGCAGATACGCAGTATTTT. It is translated as CASSLQADTQYF.

The rearrangement links TRBV4-1 to TRBJ2-6, with D unclear. V shed 4 bases and J shed 0 bases, with 10 bases lying between them. This CDR3 comprises 16 residues. Germline V lookup: CDR1 MGHRA, CDR2 YSYEKL. CDR3 in DNA: TGCGCCAGCAGCCTCACAGCGAGCTCTGGGGCCAACGTCCTGACTTTC. Encoded protein: CASSLTASSGANVLTF.

V usage is TRBV7-9 and J usage is TRBJ1-5; D not resolved. The germline V and J ends were trimmed by 7 bases and 4 bases, with 11 bases remaining between them. The CDR3 has 13 amino acids. From germline, CDR1 is SEHNR and CDR2 FQNEAQ (reference sequence). The CDR3 is CASKSDGNQPQHF. The CDR3 coding sequence is TGTGCCAGCAAATCGGACGGTAATCAGCCCCAGCATTTT.